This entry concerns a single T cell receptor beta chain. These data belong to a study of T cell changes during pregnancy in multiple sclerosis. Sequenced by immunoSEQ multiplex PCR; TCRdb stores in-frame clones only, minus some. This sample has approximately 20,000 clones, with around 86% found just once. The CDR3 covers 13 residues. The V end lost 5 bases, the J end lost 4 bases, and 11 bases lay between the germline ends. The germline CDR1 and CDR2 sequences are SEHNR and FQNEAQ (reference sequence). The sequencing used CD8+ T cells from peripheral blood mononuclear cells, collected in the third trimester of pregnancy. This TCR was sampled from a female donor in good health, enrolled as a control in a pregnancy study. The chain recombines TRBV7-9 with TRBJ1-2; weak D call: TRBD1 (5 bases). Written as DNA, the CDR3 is TGTGCCAGCAGCCCCGACAGTCGCTATGGCTACACCTTC. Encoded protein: CASSPDSRYGYTF.